These 32 T cell receptor beta chains were all obtained from the same sample, sequenced in a study of control samples from healthy donors and cancer patients. Assay used: immunoSEQ multiplex PCR; TCRdb lists only in-frame clones, some missing. The data contain over 200,000 clones, more than 65% of them singletons. Specimen: PBMCs. All receptors come from a woman in her sixties with lung cancer.

CDR3 region: CASRAGTEAFF. The CDR3, as DNA: TGTGCCAGCAGAGCCGGGACTGAAGCTTTCTTT. The chain carries TRBV2 and TRBJ1-1; no clear D. Germline values: CDR1 SNHLY, CDR2 FYNNEI. V was clipped by 6 bases and J by 5 bases, with 7 bases between them. CDR3 length: 11 residues.

This clone was observed a single time. The chain couples TRBV6-5 to TRBJ2-2; D not resolved. This CDR3 has 14 amino acids. CDR1 is MNHEY and CDR2 is SVGAGI in the germline V gene. V was trimmed by 6 bases and J by 1 base, leaving 9 bases between them. CDR3 DNA: TGTGCCAGCAGGACTCCTAGGAACACCGGGGAGCTGTTTTTT. It is translated as CASRTPRNTGELFF.

This CDR3 reads CASVGGTREQYF. In DNA form, the CDR3 reads TGTGCCAGCGTGGGGGGGACGCGCGAGCAGTACTTC. J is TRBJ2-7 and V is TRBV28; 7 nucleotides line up with TRBD2. The ends lost 8 bases at V and 6 bases at J; junction bases unmatched: 7. Per germline, CDR1 MDHEN and CDR2 SYDVKM. This CDR3 is built from 12 residues.

This clone was observed a handful of times. The chain recombines TRBV6-5 with TRBJ1-5; no firm D call. Trimming removed 10 bases at V and 2 bases at J, with 12 bases between. In germline, CDR1 is MNHEY, CDR2 SVGAGI. CDR3 length: 13 residues. CDR3 protein: CATEVGGNQPQHF. The CDR3 DNA follows: TGTGCCACAGAGGTGGGAGGCAATCAGCCCCAGCATTTT.

This rearrangement joins TRBV5-1 to TRBJ2-3, with 14 bases lining up with TRBD2. V shed 2 bases and J 5 bases; nucleotides not matched to a gene: 7. The CDR3 is 17 amino acids. Germline CDR1 reads SGHRS; CDR2 reads YFSETQ. The CDR3 loop reads CASSFTTSGRAGDTQYF. The CDR3, as DNA: TGCGCCAGCAGCTTTACGACTAGCGGGAGGGCCGGAGATACGCAGTATTTT. Combining the CDR3 with reference TRBV5-1 and TRBJ2-3 gives the whole variable domain KAGVTQTPRYLIKTRGQQVTLSCSPISGHRSVSWYQQTPGQGLQFLFEYFSETQRNKGNFPGRFSGRQFSNSRSEMNVSTLELGDSALYLCASSFTTSGRAGDTQYFGPGTRLTVL.

This CDR3 is CASSASGAMNEKLFF. CDR3 DNA: TGTGCCAGCAGTGCGTCAGGGGCGATGAATGAAAAACTGTTTTTT. The V call is TRBV2, the J call TRBJ1-4; D might be TRBD1 (6 bases). Trimming removed 4 bases at V and 5 bases at J, with 14 bases between. This CDR3 has 15 amino acids. Germline CDR1 SNHLY, CDR2 FYNNEI.

This rearrangement joins TRBV5-1 to TRBJ2-3; tentatively, D is TRBD1 or TRBD2 (5 bases each). CDR1 and CDR2 from the germline V gene are SGHRS and YFSETQ. V lost 4 bases and J 0 bases, leaving 12 bases between the germline ends. This CDR3 region has 15 residues. CDR3 nucleotide sequence: TGCGCCAGCAGCGCTGGGGGTATGAGCACAGATACGCAGTATTTT. As protein: CASSAGGMSTDTQYF.

The chain couples TRBV4-1 to TRBJ1-3, with TRBD1 identical over 7 bases. V shed 3 bases, J shed 4 bases, and the junction held 6 bases outside the gene matches. The CDR3 has 15 amino acids. Germline V gene data show CDR1 as MGHRA and CDR2 as YSYEKL. The CDR3 loop is CASSQYRGSGNTIYF. The CDR3 DNA sequence: TGCGCCAGCAGCCAGTACAGGGGCTCGGGAAACACCATATATTTT.

The rearrangement links TRBV14 to TRBJ2-7, with D possibly matching TRBD2 (6 bases). The CDR3 totals 14 residues. Germline V lookup: CDR1 SGHDN, CDR2 FVKESK. V dropped 4 bases and J dropped 2 bases, with 12 bases sitting between them. CDR3 loop: CASSPSAGPYEQYF. The CDR3, as DNA: TGTGCCAGCAGCCCGAGCGCGGGGCCCTACGAGCAGTACTTC.

This clone appeared once. V is TRBV20-1 and J is TRBJ2-1; weak D call: TRBD1 (5 bases). The CDR3 has 11 amino acids. V lost 6 bases and J 9 bases, leaving 12 bases between the germline ends. Germline CDR1 and CDR2: DFQATT and SNEGSKA (reference sequence). The DNA of the CDR3 is TGCAGTGCGCACTACAGGACTGAGCAGTTCTTC. Translating it yields CSAHYRTEQFF.

For the CDR3, the DNA is TGTGCCAGCTCATCAGGACAGGGGAGTACGGGAAACACCATATATTTT. Its protein product is CASSSGQGSTGNTIYF. This chain connects TRBV18 to TRBJ1-3; 9 bases fit TRBD1. V shed 5 bases and J 4 bases; nucleotides not matched to a gene: 9. There are 16 residues in the CDR3. Germline V gene data show CDR1 as KGHSH and CDR2 as LQKENI.

V is TRBV7-9 and J is TRBJ2-1; possibly TRBD1 for D (6 bases). CDR1 and CDR2 (germline): SEHNR, FQNEAQ (reference sequence). This CDR3 region has 18 residues. V lost 0 bases, J lost 0 bases, and 15 bases lay in between. CDR3 region: CASSLAQGTGTSYNEQFF. DNA for the CDR3: TGTGCCAGCAGCTTAGCTCAGGGAACAGGGACCTCCTACAATGAGCAGTTCTTC.

This clone was seen a handful of times. The chain has TRBV7-2 and TRBJ1-6; TRBD1 might be the D (6 bases). Per germline, CDR1 SGHTA and CDR2 FQGNSA. This CDR3 region has 14 residues. Trimming shortened V by 4 bases and J by 6 bases, and 10 bases separated the two germline ends. The CDR3 loop is CASSSTGFNSPLHF. DNA for the CDR3: TGTGCCAGCAGCTCCACAGGGTTTAATTCACCCCTCCACTTT.

This clone appeared a single time. This chain connects TRBV4-2 to TRBJ2-2; D may be TRBD1 or TRBD2 (5 bases each). V lost 4 bases and J 3 bases, leaving 15 bases between the germline ends. CDR3 size: 16 residues. CDR1 and CDR2 from the germline V gene are LGHNA and YNFKEQ. Here the CDR3 reads CASSLEGRTDTGELFF. CDR3 DNA sequence: TGTGCCAGCAGCCTCGAGGGACGGACGGACACCGGGGAGCTGTTTTTT.

The gene calls are TRBV29-1 and TRBJ1-1; TRBD1 matches at 7 bases. Germline CDR1 and CDR2: SQVTM and ANQGSEA. The trim removed 5 bases at V and 1 base at J, leaving 4 bases unmatched. The CDR3 has 13 residues. In DNA form, the CDR3 reads TGCAGCGTTTCGGGACAGCAGAACACTGAAGCTTTCTTT. This sequence encodes CSVSGQQNTEAFF.

V gene TRBV15 combines with J gene TRBJ2-1, with D perhaps TRBD1 (6 bases). V was shortened by 3 bases and J by 8 bases, with 14 bases between the two germline ends. The CDR3 covers 14 residues. CDR1 and CDR2 (germline): LNHNV, YYDKDF (reference sequence). The CDR3 protein is CATSRHLNRDEQFF. CDR3 nucleotide sequence: TGTGCCACCAGCAGGCATCTCAACAGGGATGAGCAGTTCTTC.

The chain has TRBV7-2 and TRBJ2-2; D not resolved. From germline, CDR1 is SGHTA and CDR2 FQGNSA. The CDR3 sequence is 13 residues long. V was clipped by 0 bases and J by 7 bases, with 6 bases between them. DNA for the CDR3: TGTGCCAGCAGCTTAGCGCGAAACGGGGAGCTGTTTTTT. Its protein is CASSLARNGELFF. The full variable domain, in which reference TRBV7-2 and TRBJ2-2 provide the parts outside the CDR3, is GAGVSQSPSNKVTEKGKDVELRCDPISGHTALYWYRQSLGQGLEFLIYFQGNSAPDKSGLPSDRFSAERTGGSVSTLTIQRTQQEDSAVYLCASSLARNGELFFGEGSRLTVL.

The J gene is TRBJ2-7, the V gene TRBV2, with D possibly matching TRBD2 (5 bases). The germline CDR1 and CDR2 sequences are SNHLY and FYNNEI. The CDR3 is 14 amino acids. V was clipped by 5 bases and J by 6 bases, with 17 bases between them. DNA of the CDR3: TGTGCCAGCAGTTCCGGACTTCTCCCGGGCGAGCAGTACTTC. Translation gives CASSSGLLPGEQYF.

This chain joins TRBV7-8 and TRBJ1-3, with D uncertain. V was cut by 3 bases and J by 3 bases, with 9 bases left in between. The CDR3 runs to 14 residues. Germline CDR1 SGHVS, CDR2 FQNEAQ. The CDR3 nucleotides read TGTGCCAGCAGCTTTAATCCGAGTGGAAACACCATATATTTT. This sequence encodes CASSFNPSGNTIYF.

This chain connects TRBV28 to TRBJ1-5, with D tentatively TRBD1 (6 bases). Germline lookup yields CDR1 MDHEN and CDR2 SYDVKM. Trimming pared 5 bases from V and 0 bases from J, leaving 17 bases between. The CDR3 totals 17 residues. In DNA, the CDR3 is TGTGCCAGCAGTCCGGGGGCGGGAGGGGGTAGCAATCAGCCCCAGCATTTT. Protein: CASSPGAGGGSNQPQHF.

The chain couples TRBV7-9 to TRBJ1-1; D is unresolved. The CDR3 loop spans 13 amino acids. Germline V gives CDR1 SEHNR, CDR2 FQNEAQ (reference sequence). Trimming stripped 6 bases from V and 0 bases from J, with 8 bases between. The CDR3 spells CASSLFMNTEAFF. The CDR3, as DNA: TGTGCCAGCAGTTTGTTCATGAACACTGAAGCTTTCTTT.

This clone has just one count. The chain has TRBV4-1 and TRBJ2-7, with TRBD2 matching over 11 bases. This CDR3 is built from 17 residues. Germline-derived CDR1 and CDR2 are MGHRA and YSYEKL. Losses at the gene ends were 3 bases for V and 4 bases for J; bases not matched to a gene: 11. CDR3 DNA sequence: TGCGCCAGCAGCCAGGCCTACCTAGCGGGAGGCGTGTACGAGCAGTACTTC. Translating gives CASSQAYLAGGVYEQYF.

The gene calls are TRBV9 and TRBJ1-4, with D maybe TRBD1 (6 bases). The germline CDR1 and CDR2 sequences are SGDLS and YYNGEE. V shed 0 bases and J shed 8 bases, with 17 bases lying between them. This CDR3 spans 16 amino acids. Here the CDR3 DNA reads TGTGCCAGCAGCGTAGCTACGGGCAGGGGAGGGGAAAAACTGTTTTTT. This codes for CASSVATGRGGEKLFF.

The chain joins TRBV2 to TRBJ2-3, with D uncertain. The length of the CDR3 is 12 residues. V was trimmed by 6 bases and J by 5 bases, leaving 9 bases between them. Germline lookup yields CDR1 SNHLY and CDR2 FYNNEI. The CDR3 loop reads CASRQDVDTQYF. The CDR3 region has the DNA TGTGCCAGCAGGCAGGACGTAGATACGCAGTATTTT.

This rearrangement joins TRBV9 to TRBJ2-5; D remains unclear. Germline V CDR1 and CDR2: SGDLS, YYNGEE. The V end was cut by 3 bases, the J end by 5 bases, with 17 bases between. CDR3 length equals 15 residues. Here the CDR3 reads CASSEGSYDRETQYF. The CDR3 region has the DNA TGTGCCAGCAGCGAGGGTTCTTATGACCGGGAGACCCAGTACTTC.

The chain combines TRBV10-2 with TRBJ2-7; 11 nucleotides align to TRBD1. The CDR3 has 14 residues. V lost 6 bases to trimming and J lost 6 bases; unmatched junction nucleotides: 7. Germline V lookup: CDR1 WSHSY, CDR2 SAAADI. In DNA form, the CDR3 reads TGCGCCAGCAGGGGGACAGGGGGGCCGGGCGAGCAGTACTTC. This codes for CASRGTGGPGEQYF.

This chain connects TRBV19 to TRBJ2-1; 12 positions match TRBD2. Germline V lookup: CDR1 LNHDA, CDR2 SQIVND (reference sequence). Trimming took 6 bases from V and 9 from J; bases not matched to a gene: 12. This CDR3 contains 16 residues. The CDR3 loop reads CASSPVTSGRVGEQFF. The DNA of the CDR3 is TGTGCCAGTAGCCCGGTGACTAGCGGGAGAGTCGGTGAGCAGTTCTTC.

The V gene is TRBV2, the J gene TRBJ2-2, with 9 bases that match TRBD1. The V and J ends lost 7 bases and 7 bases, in that order; junction bases with no gene match: 7. CDR3 size: 14 residues. The germline V gene has CDR1 SNHLY and CDR2 FYNNEI. The CDR3 DNA reads TGTGCCAGCACCGGGACAGGGCCGGGCGGGGAGCTGTTTTTT. Its translation: CASTGTGPGGELFF.

The chain combines TRBV28 with TRBJ1-2, with D uncertain. The ends were cut back, 1 base at V and 4 bases at J, with 22 bases in the middle. CDR3 length: 18 residues. Germline CDR1 is MDHEN and CDR2 is SYDVKM. Here the CDR3 DNA reads TGTGCCAGCAGTTTATCTGGCGAACCTCATATAAGGAGCTATGGCTACACCTTC. It yields the protein CASSLSGEPHIRSYGYTF.

The gene calls are TRBV7-9 and TRBJ2-3, with D possibly TRBD1 on 5 matching bases. CDR1 is SEHNR and CDR2 is FQNEAQ in the germline V gene (reference sequence). V lost 0 bases, J lost 0 bases, and 16 bases lay in between. The CDR3 totals 18 residues. CDR3 sequence reads: CASSLAYFVGRSTDTQYF. The CDR3 DNA reads TGTGCCAGCAGCTTAGCGTATTTTGTGGGGCGGAGCACAGATACGCAGTATTTT. Using reference TRBV7-9 and TRBJ2-3 for the parts outside the CDR3, the full variable domain is DTGVSQNPRHKITKRGQNVTFRCDPISEHNRLYWYRQTLGQGPEFLTYFQNEAQLEKSRLLSDRFSAERPKGSFSTLEIQRTEQGDSAMYLCASSLAYFVGRSTDTQYFGPGTRLTVL.

The chain links TRBV3-1 (or the pseudogene TRBV3-2) to TRBJ2-2; no definite D call. V dropped 1 base and J dropped 2 bases, with 5 bases sitting between them. CDR1 and CDR2 (germline): LGHDT, YNNKEL (reference sequence). The CDR3 length is 14 residues. The chain's CDR3 is CASSQAGNTGELFF. In DNA, the CDR3 is TGTGCCAGCAGCCAAGCAGGCAACACCGGGGAGCTGTTTTTT.

This clone was recorded once. The gene calls are TRBV7-3 and TRBJ1-5; no definite D call. V lost 3 bases and J lost 0, with 18 bases in between. Germline CDR1 is SGHTA and CDR2 is FQGTGA. The CDR3 totals 18 residues. CDR3 amino acids: CASSFSGGRGYSNQPQHF. CDR3 DNA: TGTGCCAGCAGCTTTTCAGGCGGCCGCGGGTATAGCAATCAGCCCCAGCATTTT.